This is a list of T cell receptor beta chains from one sample in a study of blood T cell repertoires in COVID-19. Repertoires were generated with immunoSEQ multiplex PCR, while TCRdb's copy carries only in-frame clones and drops some. This sample carries roughly 100,000 clones, more than 85% of them seen once, and the ten largest clones take roughly 6%. Source material: peripheral blood. The source of these receptors is a human donor in a cohort sampled during active COVID-19. CDR3s include the opening cysteine and the closing phenylalanine or tryptophan. Fields, in order: clone size, D gene, V gene, J gene, CDR3 length, CDR3 DNA, CDR3 protein. D genes are given only for firm matches. Clone sizes are given selectively: once, few, many, or a class where the clone is expanded.

abundance: few
d_gene: TRBD2
v_gene: TRBV6-2/TRBV6-3
j_gene: TRBJ2-3
len: 16
CDR3nt: TGTGCCAGCAGTTCCCTAGCGGGAGTTGGGACAGATACGCAGTATTTT
CDR3aa: CASSSLAGVGTDTQYF

abundance: .
d_gene: .
v_gene: TRBV7-3
j_gene: TRBJ2-1
len: 15
CDR3nt: TGTGCCAGCAGCTTAGTACAGGGCCTTGACAATGAGCAGTTCTTC
CDR3aa: CASSLVQGLDNEQFF

abundance: .
d_gene: TRBD1
v_gene: TRBV6-6
j_gene: TRBJ2-3
len: 14
CDR3nt: TGTGCCAGCAGAGGTATAGGGGGCGGGGATACGCAGTATTTT
CDR3aa: CASRGIGGGDTQYF

abundance: .
d_gene: .
v_gene: TRBV4-1
j_gene: TRBJ2-7
len: 15
CDR3nt: TGCGCCAGCAGCCAAGCTCCAGGGGTAGGGTACGAGCAGTACTTC
CDR3aa: CASSQAPGVGYEQYF

abundance: .
d_gene: TRBD2
v_gene: TRBV5-4
j_gene: TRBJ2-7
len: 17
CDR3nt: TGTGCCAGCAGCTTAACGCCTAGCGGGAGTAGGACCTACGAGCAGTACTTC
CDR3aa: CASSLTPSGSRTYEQYF

abundance: .
d_gene: .
v_gene: TRBV7-3
j_gene: TRBJ1-1
len: 13
CDR3nt: TGTGCCAGCGCAGCGACGGAGTTCGCTGAAGCTTTCTTT
CDR3aa: CASAATEFAEAFF

abundance: .
d_gene: .
v_gene: TRBV24-1
j_gene: TRBJ1-2
len: 15
CDR3nt: TGTGCCACCAGTGATTTGGGACACCGCTGGGAAGGCTACACCTTC
CDR3aa: CATSDLGHRWEGYTF

abundance: .
d_gene: .
v_gene: TRBV28
j_gene: TRBJ2-7
len: 11
CDR3nt: TGTGCCAGCAGCACTGCCGACGAGCAGTACTTC
CDR3aa: CASSTADEQYF

abundance: .
d_gene: TRBD1
v_gene: TRBV4-3
j_gene: TRBJ1-1
len: 15
CDR3nt: TGCGCCAGCAGCCTTAAACAGGGGATGAACACTGAAGCTTTCTTT
CDR3aa: CASSLKQGMNTEAFF

abundance: .
d_gene: .
v_gene: TRBV10-2
j_gene: TRBJ1-5
len: 14
CDR3nt: TGCGCCAGCAGTGAGGCAACGTTTATCGGGCCCCAGCATTTT
CDR3aa: CASSEATFIGPQHF

abundance: .
d_gene: TRBD2
v_gene: TRBV9
j_gene: TRBJ2-1
len: 16
CDR3nt: TGTGCCAGCAGCGAGAGACTAGCCCGTGGGAACAATGAGCAGTTCTTC
CDR3aa: CASSERLARGNNEQFF

abundance: .
d_gene: .
v_gene: TRBV6-5
j_gene: TRBJ1-2
len: 13
CDR3nt: TGTGCCAGCTCGGGAAGGTATAGCTATGGCTACACCTTC
CDR3aa: CASSGRYSYGYTF

abundance: .
d_gene: .
v_gene: TRBV14
j_gene: TRBJ2-7
len: 13
CDR3nt: TGTGCCAGCAGCCAGACGACAGACTACGAGCAGTACTTC
CDR3aa: CASSQTTDYEQYF

abundance: .
d_gene: TRBD2
v_gene: TRBV10-2
j_gene: TRBJ2-1
len: 14
CDR3nt: TGCGCCAGCAGTGAGCTAGCGGGATACAATGAGCAGTTCTTC
CDR3aa: CASSELAGYNEQFF

abundance: .
d_gene: .
v_gene: TRBV7-2
j_gene: TRBJ2-3
len: 13
CDR3nt: TGTGCCAGCCGGTGGAGAGTGACAGATACGCAGTATTTT
CDR3aa: CASRWRVTDTQYF

abundance: .
d_gene: TRBD2
v_gene: TRBV19
j_gene: TRBJ2-7
len: 15
CDR3nt: TGTGCCAGTAGTATTCAGCGGGAGGGCCCCTACGAGCAGTACTTC
CDR3aa: CASSIQREGPYEQYF

abundance: once
d_gene: .
v_gene: TRBV19
j_gene: TRBJ1-6
len: 15
CDR3nt: TGTGCCAGTAGTTTGGTTTATCGAGGGAATTCACCCCTCCACTTT
CDR3aa: CASSLVYRGNSPLHF

abundance: .
d_gene: .
v_gene: TRBV7-2
j_gene: TRBJ2-5
len: 14
CDR3nt: TGTGCCAGCAGCTTTGTGGGGGGGCTAGAGACCCAGTACTTC
CDR3aa: CASSFVGGLETQYF

abundance: .
d_gene: TRBD1
v_gene: TRBV4-3
j_gene: TRBJ2-7
len: 14
CDR3nt: TGCGCCAGCAGCCTGTCGACAGGGCCCTACGAGCAGTACTTC
CDR3aa: CASSLSTGPYEQYF

abundance: .
d_gene: .
v_gene: TRBV18
j_gene: TRBJ2-3
len: 11
CDR3nt: TGTGCCAGCTCACAGGGGGATACGCAGTATTTT
CDR3aa: CASSQGDTQYF

abundance: .
d_gene: TRBD1
v_gene: TRBV18
j_gene: TRBJ2-7
len: 14
CDR3nt: TGTGCCAGCTCACGGACAGGGGAGGGACGCGAGCAGTACTTC
CDR3aa: CASSRTGEGREQYF

abundance: .
d_gene: TRBD1
v_gene: TRBV28
j_gene: TRBJ1-5
len: 15
CDR3nt: TGTGCCAGCAGGGCAGGGGGTCTAAGCAATCAGCCCCAGCATTTT
CDR3aa: CASRAGGLSNQPQHF

abundance: .
d_gene: TRBD1
v_gene: TRBV9
j_gene: TRBJ2-1
len: 15
CDR3nt: TGTGCCAGCAGCTTCCCGGGACAGGGGAGCAATGAGCAGTTCTTC
CDR3aa: CASSFPGQGSNEQFF

abundance: .
d_gene: TRBD2
v_gene: TRBV19
j_gene: TRBJ2-3
len: 15
CDR3nt: TGTGCCAGTAGTTGGACTAGCGGGGTCTCAGATACGCAGTATTTT
CDR3aa: CASSWTSGVSDTQYF

abundance: .
d_gene: TRBD2
v_gene: TRBV6-4
j_gene: TRBJ2-2
len: 14
CDR3nt: TGTGCCAGCAGTGTAGCGGGAGAAACCGGGGAGCTGTTTTTT
CDR3aa: CASSVAGETGELFF

abundance: .
d_gene: TRBD1
v_gene: TRBV7-2
j_gene: TRBJ2-3
len: 15
CDR3nt: TGTGCCAGCAGCTTAGGACAGGGGGGCACAGATACGCAGTATTTT
CDR3aa: CASSLGQGGTDTQYF

abundance: .
d_gene: .
v_gene: TRBV27
j_gene: TRBJ1-2
len: 13
CDR3nt: TGTGCCAGCAGTCCCTCGGGGGTCGGCGGCTACACCTTC
CDR3aa: CASSPSGVGGYTF

abundance: many
d_gene: TRBD1
v_gene: TRBV6-1
j_gene: TRBJ2-7
len: 15
CDR3nt: TGTGCCAGCAGTGAACGGGGCAGGGGGCGATACGAGCAGTACTTC
CDR3aa: CASSERGRGRYEQYF

abundance: .
d_gene: .
v_gene: TRBV30
j_gene: TRBJ2-7
len: 11
CDR3nt: TGTGCCTGGAAGGCAGGCTACGAGCAGTACTTC
CDR3aa: CAWKAGYEQYF

abundance: .
d_gene: .
v_gene: TRBV13
j_gene: TRBJ1-6
len: 13
CDR3nt: TGTGCCAGCAGCTCCCTTCTAAATTCACCCCTCCACTTT
CDR3aa: CASSSLLNSPLHF

abundance: once
d_gene: TRBD2
v_gene: TRBV4-1
j_gene: TRBJ2-5
len: 18
CDR3nt: TGCGCCAGCAGCCAAGGACCGGGACTAGCGGTCATTGGCGAGACCCAGTACTTC
CDR3aa: CASSQGPGLAVIGETQYF

abundance: .
d_gene: TRBD1
v_gene: TRBV6-4
j_gene: TRBJ2-3
len: 15
CDR3nt: TGTGCCAGCAGTGAACAGGGGGCTGGGGCAGATACGCAGTATTTT
CDR3aa: CASSEQGAGADTQYF

abundance: .
d_gene: .
v_gene: TRBV19
j_gene: TRBJ2-2
len: 14
CDR3nt: TGTGCCAGCTGCAAGGGACAAAACACCGGGGAGCTGTTTTTT
CDR3aa: CASCKGQNTGELFF

abundance: few
d_gene: TRBD1
v_gene: TRBV7-8
j_gene: TRBJ1-6
len: 14
CDR3nt: TGTGCCAGCAGCCCGGACAGGGTTTATTCACCCCTCCACTTT
CDR3aa: CASSPDRVYSPLHF

abundance: .
d_gene: .
v_gene: TRBV4-3
j_gene: TRBJ1-5
len: 15
CDR3nt: TGCGCCAGCAGCCAAGATAGTGAGGGTTTAGGGCCCCAGCATTTT
CDR3aa: CASSQDSEGLGPQHF

abundance: .
d_gene: TRBD1
v_gene: TRBV9
j_gene: TRBJ1-2
len: 14
CDR3nt: TGTGCCAGCAGCGTCCAGGGGGGCTTCTATGGCTACACCTTC
CDR3aa: CASSVQGGFYGYTF

abundance: once
d_gene: TRBD2
v_gene: TRBV18
j_gene: TRBJ2-1
len: 17
CDR3nt: TGTGCCAGCTCACCCCGAGGAGGCGGGAGCTCCTACAATGAGCAGTTCTTC
CDR3aa: CASSPRGGGSSYNEQFF

abundance: .
d_gene: TRBD1
v_gene: TRBV28
j_gene: TRBJ2-5
len: 18
CDR3nt: TGTGCCAGCAGTGCTATACAGGGGGCTAATTTATCGTGGGAGACCCAGTACTTC
CDR3aa: CASSAIQGANLSWETQYF

abundance: .
d_gene: TRBD1
v_gene: TRBV6-5
j_gene: TRBJ1-4
len: 14
CDR3nt: TGTGCCAGCAGTCGGGACAGGGGGACTGAAAAACTGTTTTTT
CDR3aa: CASSRDRGTEKLFF

abundance: .
d_gene: .
v_gene: TRBV27
j_gene: TRBJ2-2
len: 16
CDR3nt: TGTGCCAGCAGTCCCCTGGAGGCGGGGTTCACCGGGGAGCTGTTTTTT
CDR3aa: CASSPLEAGFTGELFF

abundance: .
d_gene: .
v_gene: TRBV27
j_gene: TRBJ2-1
len: 19
CDR3nt: TGTGCCAGCAGTTTATACGGCGGGAAGATGGGGCTCTCCTACAATGAGCAGTTCTTC
CDR3aa: CASSLYGGKMGLSYNEQFF

abundance: .
d_gene: TRBD2
v_gene: TRBV13
j_gene: TRBJ2-1
len: 15
CDR3nt: TGTGCCAGCAGCTTAGGCCTAGGACTAGCGGGGGAGCAGTTCTTC
CDR3aa: CASSLGLGLAGEQFF

abundance: .
d_gene: .
v_gene: TRBV19
j_gene: TRBJ1-4
len: 14
CDR3nt: TGTGCCAGTAGTATGGTCTACGCCCGGGAAAAACTGTTTTTT
CDR3aa: CASSMVYAREKLFF

abundance: .
d_gene: .
v_gene: TRBV6-6
j_gene: TRBJ2-3
len: 17
CDR3nt: TGTGCCAGCAGTCTCTACCACAATAGCGGAGGCACAGATACGCAGTATTTT
CDR3aa: CASSLYHNSGGTDTQYF

abundance: .
d_gene: .
v_gene: TRBV6-2/TRBV6-3
j_gene: TRBJ2-5
len: 13
CDR3nt: TGTGCCAGCAGTTACTCAATAGAAGAGACCCAGTACTTC
CDR3aa: CASSYSIEETQYF

abundance: .
d_gene: .
v_gene: TRBV4-3
j_gene: TRBJ2-3
len: 16
CDR3nt: TGCGCCAGCAGCCAAGACTGGCGGATGAGCACAGATACGCAGTATTTT
CDR3aa: CASSQDWRMSTDTQYF

abundance: few
d_gene: TRBD1
v_gene: TRBV20-1
j_gene: TRBJ2-7
len: 11
CDR3nt: TGCAGTGCCACACAGGGGGGCGAGCAGTACTTC
CDR3aa: CSATQGGEQYF

abundance: .
d_gene: TRBD1
v_gene: TRBV2
j_gene: TRBJ1-5
len: 15
CDR3nt: TGTGCCAGCAGAAGAACAGGGGGCTTCAATCAGCCCCAGCATTTT
CDR3aa: CASRRTGGFNQPQHF

abundance: .
d_gene: TRBD1
v_gene: TRBV2
j_gene: TRBJ2-3
len: 16
CDR3nt: TGTGCCAGCACTTACCCTGACAGGGACATCACAGATACGCAGTATTTT
CDR3aa: CASTYPDRDITDTQYF

abundance: .
d_gene: .
v_gene: TRBV9
j_gene: TRBJ1-6
len: 14
CDR3nt: TGTGCCAGCAGCTTACAGGTCTATAATTCACCCCTCCACTTT
CDR3aa: CASSLQVYNSPLHF

abundance: .
d_gene: TRBD2
v_gene: TRBV9
j_gene: TRBJ2-3
len: 16
CDR3nt: TGTGCCAGCAGCGCAGGACTAGCGGGGCGTGGGAATACGCAGTATTTT
CDR3aa: CASSAGLAGRGNTQYF

abundance: .
d_gene: .
v_gene: TRBV9
j_gene: TRBJ1-5
len: 14
CDR3nt: TGTGCCAGCAGCGTAGAATGGGGCACCGGGCCCCAGCATTTT
CDR3aa: CASSVEWGTGPQHF

abundance: .
d_gene: .
v_gene: TRBV19
j_gene: TRBJ2-7
len: 13
CDR3nt: TGTGCCAGCAGTGCGGGTCCCCCCTACGAGCAGTACTTC
CDR3aa: CASSAGPPYEQYF